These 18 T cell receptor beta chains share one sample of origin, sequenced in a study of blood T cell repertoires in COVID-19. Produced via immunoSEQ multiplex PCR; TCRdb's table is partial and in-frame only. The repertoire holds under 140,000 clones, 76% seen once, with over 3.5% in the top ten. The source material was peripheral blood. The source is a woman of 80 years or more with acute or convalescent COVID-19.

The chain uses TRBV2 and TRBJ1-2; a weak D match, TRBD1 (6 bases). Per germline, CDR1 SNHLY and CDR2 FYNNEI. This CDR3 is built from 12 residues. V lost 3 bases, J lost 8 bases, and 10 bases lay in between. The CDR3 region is CASSEGALGYTF. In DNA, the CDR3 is TGTGCCAGCAGTGAGGGGGCCTTGGGCTACACCTTC.

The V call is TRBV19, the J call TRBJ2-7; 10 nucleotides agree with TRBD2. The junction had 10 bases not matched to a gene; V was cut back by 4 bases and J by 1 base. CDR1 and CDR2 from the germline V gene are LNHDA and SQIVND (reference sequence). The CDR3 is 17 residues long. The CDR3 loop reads CASSNNLRTSGSYEQYF. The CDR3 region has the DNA TGTGCCAGTAGTAATAACCTCCGGACTAGCGGTTCCTACGAGCAGTACTTC.

The CDR3 sequence: CASSPRLAGVRETQYF. The CDR3 region has the DNA TGTGCCAGCAGCCCTCGACTAGCGGGGGTCCGGGAGACCCAGTACTTC. V usage is TRBV3-1 (or the pseudogene TRBV3-2) and J usage is TRBJ2-5, with 12 bases matching TRBD2. The CDR3 consists of 16 residues. After removal of 4 bases from V and 5 bases from J, the junction contained 8 bases not matched to a gene. CDR1 LGHDT and CDR2 YNNKEL come from the germline V gene (reference sequence).

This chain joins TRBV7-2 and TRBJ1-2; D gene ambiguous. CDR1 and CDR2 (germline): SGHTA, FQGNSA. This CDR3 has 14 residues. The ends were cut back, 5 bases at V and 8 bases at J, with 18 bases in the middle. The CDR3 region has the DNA TGTGCCAGCAGCCCAGACCGGGTCTCAGAGGGCTACACCTTC. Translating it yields CASSPDRVSEGYTF.

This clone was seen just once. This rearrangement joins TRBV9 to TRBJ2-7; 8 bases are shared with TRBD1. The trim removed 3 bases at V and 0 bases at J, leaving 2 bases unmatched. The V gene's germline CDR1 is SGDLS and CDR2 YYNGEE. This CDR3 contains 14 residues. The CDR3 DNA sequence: TGTGCCAGCAGCGGAACAGGGGGCTCCTACGAGCAGTACTTC. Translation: CASSGTGGSYEQYF.

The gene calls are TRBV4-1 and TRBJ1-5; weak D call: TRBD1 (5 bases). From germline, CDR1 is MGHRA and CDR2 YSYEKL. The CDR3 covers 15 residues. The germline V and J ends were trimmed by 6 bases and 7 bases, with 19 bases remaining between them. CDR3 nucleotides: TGCGCCAGCAGTCTTAAAGCCCAGGGACTCCAGCCCCAGCATTTT. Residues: CASSLKAQGLQPQHF.

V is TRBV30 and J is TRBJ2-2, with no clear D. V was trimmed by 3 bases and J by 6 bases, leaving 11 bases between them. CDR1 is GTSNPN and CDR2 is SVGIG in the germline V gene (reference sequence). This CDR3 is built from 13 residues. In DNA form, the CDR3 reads TGTGCCTGGAGCCAAGTCAGGTCCGGGGAGCTGTTTTTT. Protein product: CAWSQVRSGELFF.

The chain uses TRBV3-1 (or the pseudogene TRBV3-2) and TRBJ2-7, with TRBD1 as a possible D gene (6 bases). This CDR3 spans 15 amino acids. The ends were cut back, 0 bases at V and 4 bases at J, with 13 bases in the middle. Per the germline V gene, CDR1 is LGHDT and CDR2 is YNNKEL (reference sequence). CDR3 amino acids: CASSQDPSGEYEQYF. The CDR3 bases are TGTGCCAGCAGCCAAGATCCATCAGGGGAGTACGAGCAGTACTTC.

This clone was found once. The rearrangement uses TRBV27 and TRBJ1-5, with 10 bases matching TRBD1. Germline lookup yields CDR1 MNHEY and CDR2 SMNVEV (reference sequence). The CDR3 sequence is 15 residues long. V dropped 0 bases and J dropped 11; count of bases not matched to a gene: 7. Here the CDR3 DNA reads TGTGCCAGCAGTTTATCGGGGACAGGGGCCCCGGCCCAGCATTTT. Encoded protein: CASSLSGTGAPAQHF.

The CDR3 region is CASSSGLSTDTQYF. The CDR3 nucleotides read TGTGCCAGCAGCTCGGGACTGAGCACAGATACGCAGTATTTT. The chain joins TRBV5-4 to TRBJ2-3; maybe TRBD2 (6 bases). The CDR3 is made up of 14 amino acids. V was trimmed by 3 bases and J by 0 bases, leaving 8 bases between them. Germline CDR1 and CDR2: SGHNT and YYREEE (reference sequence).

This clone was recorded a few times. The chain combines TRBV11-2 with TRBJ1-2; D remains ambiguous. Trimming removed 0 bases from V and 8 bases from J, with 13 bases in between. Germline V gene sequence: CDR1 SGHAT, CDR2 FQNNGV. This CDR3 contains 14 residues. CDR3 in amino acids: CASSLDYGSPGYTF. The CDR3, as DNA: TGTGCCAGCAGCTTAGATTACGGGTCGCCAGGCTACACCTTC.

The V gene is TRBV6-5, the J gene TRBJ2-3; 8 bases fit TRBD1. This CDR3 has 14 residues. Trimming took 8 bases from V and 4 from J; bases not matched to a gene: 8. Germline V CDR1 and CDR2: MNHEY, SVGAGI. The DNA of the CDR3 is TGTGCCAGCGGACGCCGGACAGGGCCAGATACGCAGTATTTT. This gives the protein CASGRRTGPDTQYF.

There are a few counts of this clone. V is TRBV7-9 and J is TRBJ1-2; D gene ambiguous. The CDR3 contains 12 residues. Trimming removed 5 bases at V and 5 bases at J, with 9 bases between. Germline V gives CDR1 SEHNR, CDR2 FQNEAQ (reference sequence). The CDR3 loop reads CASSPSQYGYTF. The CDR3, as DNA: TGTGCCAGCAGCCCCTCGCAGTATGGCTACACCTTC.

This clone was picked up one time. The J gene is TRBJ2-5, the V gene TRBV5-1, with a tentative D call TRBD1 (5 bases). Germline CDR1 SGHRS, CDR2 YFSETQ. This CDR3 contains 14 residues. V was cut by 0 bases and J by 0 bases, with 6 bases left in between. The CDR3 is CASSLGGYQETQYF. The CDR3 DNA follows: TGCGCCAGCAGCTTGGGGGGCTACCAAGAGACCCAGTACTTC. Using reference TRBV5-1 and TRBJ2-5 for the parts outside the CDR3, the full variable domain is KAGVTQTPRYLIKTRGQQVTLSCSPISGHRSVSWYQQTPGQGLQFLFEYFSETQRNKGNFPGRFSGRQFSNSRSEMNVSTLELGDSALYLCASSLGGYQETQYFGPGTRLLVL.

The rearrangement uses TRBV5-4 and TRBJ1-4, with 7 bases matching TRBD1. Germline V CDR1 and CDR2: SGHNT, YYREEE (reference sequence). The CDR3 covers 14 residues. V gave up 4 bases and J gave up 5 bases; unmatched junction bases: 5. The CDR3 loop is CASSQGQDNEKLFF. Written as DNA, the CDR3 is TGTGCCAGCAGCCAAGGACAGGACAATGAAAAACTGTTTTTT.

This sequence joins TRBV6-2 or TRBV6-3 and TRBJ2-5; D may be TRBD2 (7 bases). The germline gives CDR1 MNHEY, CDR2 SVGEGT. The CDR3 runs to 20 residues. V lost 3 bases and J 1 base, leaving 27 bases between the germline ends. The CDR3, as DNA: TGTGCCAGCAGTTATGGGCGGGGGCTTAATTCCAGGCCGGTCCAAGAGACCCAGTACTTC. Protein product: CASSYGRGLNSRPVQETQYF.

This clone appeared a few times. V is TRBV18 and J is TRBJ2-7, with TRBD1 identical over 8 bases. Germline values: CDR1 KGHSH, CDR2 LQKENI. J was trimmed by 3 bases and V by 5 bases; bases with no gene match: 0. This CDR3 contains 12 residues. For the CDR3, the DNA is TGTGCCAGCTCAACAGGGGGCTACGAGCAGTACTTC. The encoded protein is CASSTGGYEQYF.

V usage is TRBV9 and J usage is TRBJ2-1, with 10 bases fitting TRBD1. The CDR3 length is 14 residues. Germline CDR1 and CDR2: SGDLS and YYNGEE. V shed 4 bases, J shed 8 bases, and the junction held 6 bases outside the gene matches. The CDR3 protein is CASSPGTGVHEQFF. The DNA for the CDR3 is TGTGCCAGCAGCCCCGGGACAGGGGTACATGAGCAGTTCTTC. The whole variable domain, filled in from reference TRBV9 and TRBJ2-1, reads DSGVTQTPKHLITATGQRVTLRCSPRSGDLSVYWYQQSLDQGLQFLIQYYNGEERAKGNILERFSAQQFPDLHSELNLSSLELGDSALYFCASSPGTGVHEQFFGPGTRLTVL.